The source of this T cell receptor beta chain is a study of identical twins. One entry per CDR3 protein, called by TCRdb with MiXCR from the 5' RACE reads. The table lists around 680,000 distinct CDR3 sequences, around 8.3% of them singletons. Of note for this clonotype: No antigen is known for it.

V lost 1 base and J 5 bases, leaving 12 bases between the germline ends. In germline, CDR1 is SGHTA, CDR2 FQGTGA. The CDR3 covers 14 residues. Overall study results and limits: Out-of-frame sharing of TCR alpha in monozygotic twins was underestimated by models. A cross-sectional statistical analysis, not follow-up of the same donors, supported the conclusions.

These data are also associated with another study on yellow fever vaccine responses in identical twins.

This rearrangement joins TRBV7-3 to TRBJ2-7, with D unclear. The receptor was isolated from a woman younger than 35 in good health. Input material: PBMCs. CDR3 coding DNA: TGTGCCAGCAGCTTAAACCCAAGTTGGGACGAGCAGTACTTC. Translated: CASSLNPSWDEQYF.